This T cell receptor beta chain was sequenced during a study of human T cells and chemical hapten exposure. This clonotype was found many times. Its antigen is unidentified. V was cut by 5 bases and J by 5 bases, with 15 bases left in between. This CDR3 is 14 amino acids long. Germline V gene data show CDR1 as SGHRS and CDR2 as YFSETQ. Study findings and constraints: Expanded TCRs grouped into significantly more large CDR3 similarity clusters than controls produced. DPC sensitization produced no change in TCRs with frequency above 1 in 1000.

The time point was: patch test 1, 2 weeks after DPC sensitization. Treatment in this sample: therapeutic diphenylcyclopropenone sensitization with weekly scalp DPC. MiXCR, applied by TCRdb to the RACE reads, yields one record per CDR3 protein. Of around 300,000 distinct CDR3 sequences listed, 5.5% to 8% are singletons. The material was whole blood, obtained in connection with sensitization to the hapten diphenylcyclopropenone (DPC). This chain links TRBV5-1 with TRBJ2-3; D might be TRBD1 (5 bases). The clonotype comes from a woman aged 18-29 years with alopecia areata. Some clones in this sample may be carry-over from other donors' samples. Here the CDR3 DNA reads TGCGCCAGCAGTCCCCGCGGCCAGGGAGATACGCAGTATTTT. The encoded protein is CASSPRGQGDTQYF.